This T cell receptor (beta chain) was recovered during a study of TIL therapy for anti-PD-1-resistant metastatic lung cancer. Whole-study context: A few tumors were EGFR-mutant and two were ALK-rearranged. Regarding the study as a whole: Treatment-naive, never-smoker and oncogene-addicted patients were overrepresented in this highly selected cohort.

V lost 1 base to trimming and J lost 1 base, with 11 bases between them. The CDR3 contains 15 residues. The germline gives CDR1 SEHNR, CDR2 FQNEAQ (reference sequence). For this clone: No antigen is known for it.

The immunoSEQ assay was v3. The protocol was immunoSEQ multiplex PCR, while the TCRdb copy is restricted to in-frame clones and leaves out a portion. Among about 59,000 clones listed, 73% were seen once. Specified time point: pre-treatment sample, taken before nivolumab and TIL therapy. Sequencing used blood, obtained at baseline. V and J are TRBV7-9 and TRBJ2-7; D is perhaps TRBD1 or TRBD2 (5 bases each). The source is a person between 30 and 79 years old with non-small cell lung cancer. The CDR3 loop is CASSLDGALSYEQYF. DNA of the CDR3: TGTGCCAGCAGCTTAGACGGGGCCCTTTCCTACGAGCAGTACTTC.